Below, 5 T cell receptor beta chains from the same sample are listed, as sequenced in a study of OX40 agonist ivuxolimab in advanced cancers. The assay was immunoSEQ multiplex PCR, and TCRdb's table has in-frame clones only and misses some. The data show about 30,000 clones, approximately 78% seen once. Sample: CD4+ or CD8+ T cells sorted from blood, taken in a trial of the OX40 agonist ivuxolimab. The source is an adult with an advanced solid tumor such as melanoma, head and neck, liver or kidney cancer.

The rearrangement joins TRBV4-2 to TRBJ1-1; possibly TRBD1 for D (5 bases). Germline CDR1 LGHNA, CDR2 YNFKEQ. The CDR3 sequence is 18 residues long. Deletions cut 0 bases from V and 1 base from J, with 18 bases between. The CDR3 bases are TGTGCCAGCAGCCAAGATGGCTTCTTTCCGGGACCGAACACTGAAGCTTTCTTT. Translating gives CASSQDGFFPGPNTEAFF.

Points on this clone: One junction end disagrees with the germline gene, perhaps due to a read error. The chain couples TRBV5-8 to TRBJ2-3; D uncertain. The CDR3 extends over 8 amino acids. CDR1 is SGHTS and CDR2 is YDEGEE in the germline V gene. The CDR3 DNA is TGTGCCAGCCGGGCGGCAGTGTTT. Translated, it gives CASRAAVF.

The V and J genes are TRBV20-1 and TRBJ2-1, with 8 bases aligning to TRBD2. The V gene end was trimmed by 1 base and the J gene end by 14 bases; junction bases not matched to a gene: 4. This CDR3 contains 11 residues. The germline CDR1 and CDR2 sequences are DFQATT and SNEGSKA (reference sequence). The CDR3 spells CSARGAGVEFF. The CDR3 DNA sequence: TGCAGTGCTAGAGGAGCGGGAGTGGAGTTCTTC.

This clone was observed a handful of times. The rearrangement links TRBV15 to TRBJ1-5; no clear D. CDR1 is LNHNV, CDR2 YYDKDF, per germline (reference sequence). The CDR3 is made up of 15 amino acids. V was shortened by 5 bases and J by 2 bases, with 13 bases between the two germline ends. This CDR3 reads CATSAGPEGNQPQHF. CDR3 nucleotide sequence: TGTGCCACCAGCGCCGGGCCGGAGGGCAATCAGCCCCAGCATTTT.

The chain employs TRBV30 and TRBJ2-2, with 10 bases fitting TRBD1. J was trimmed by 1 base and V by 0 bases; bases with no gene match: 8. The CDR3 consists of 18 residues. Germline CDR1 and CDR2: GTSNPN and SVGIG (reference sequence). The CDR3 loop is CAWSVGPGQGRNTGELFF. The CDR3 DNA follows: TGTGCCTGGAGTGTAGGACCGGGACAGGGGCGGAACACCGGGGAGCTGTTTTTT.